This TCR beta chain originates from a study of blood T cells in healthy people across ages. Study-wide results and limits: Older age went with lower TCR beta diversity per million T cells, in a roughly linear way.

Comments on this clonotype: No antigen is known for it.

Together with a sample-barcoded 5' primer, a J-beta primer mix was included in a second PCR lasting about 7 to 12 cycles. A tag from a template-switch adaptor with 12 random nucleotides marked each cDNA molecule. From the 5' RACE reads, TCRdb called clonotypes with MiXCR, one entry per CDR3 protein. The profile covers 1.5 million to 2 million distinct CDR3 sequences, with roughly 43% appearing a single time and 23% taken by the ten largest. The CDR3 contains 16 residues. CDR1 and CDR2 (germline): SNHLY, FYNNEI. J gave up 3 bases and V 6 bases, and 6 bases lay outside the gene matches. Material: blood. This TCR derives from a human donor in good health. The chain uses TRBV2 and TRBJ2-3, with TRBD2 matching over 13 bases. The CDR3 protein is CASRLLAGGPTDTQYF. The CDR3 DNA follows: TGTGCCAGCAGGCTACTAGCGGGGGGGCCGACAGATACGCAGTATTTT.